The next 2 T cell receptor beta chains were all read from a single sample in a study of blood T cell repertoires in COVID-19. Repertoires were generated with immunoSEQ multiplex PCR, while TCRdb's copy carries only in-frame clones and drops some. The top ten hold roughly 1.4% of the sample, which has around 380,000 clones, roughly 86% seen once. The material sequenced was PBMCs or T cells enriched from blood (not recorded which). These receptors all come from a man aged 25-45 years who had recovered from COVID-19.

CDR3 sequence reads: CAWSVDRWGGYTF. CDR3 in DNA: TGTGCCTGGAGTGTGGACAGGTGGGGGGGCTACACCTTC. The V and J genes are TRBV30 and TRBJ1-2; the match to TRBD1 covers 7 bases. J was trimmed by 8 bases and V by 0 bases; bases with no gene match: 6. From germline, CDR1 is GTSNPN and CDR2 SVGIG (reference sequence). The CDR3 is made up of 13 amino acids.

The J gene is TRBJ1-4, the V gene TRBV6-5; D unclear. The CDR3 has 15 residues. Germline V gene lookup returns CDR1 MNHEY and CDR2 SVGAGI. V was clipped by 2 bases and J by 3 bases, with 10 bases between them. The CDR3 sequence is CASSYNPSANEKLFF. The CDR3, as DNA: TGTGCCAGCAGTTACAACCCGAGCGCTAATGAAAAACTGTTTTTT.